This T cell receptor (beta chain) was found in a study of shared clonotypes between healthy human individuals. The CDR3 has 15 residues. Germline V lookup: CDR1 KGHSY, CDR2 FQNENV. V dropped 0 bases and J dropped 6; count of bases not matched to a gene: 7. The data were produced by immunoSEQ multiplex PCR, yet TCRdb's version contains in-frame clones alone and is incomplete. The table has roughly 510,000 clones, 60% to 80% seen once. Comment on this clone: The antigen is unknown.

Study-wide results and caveats: Represented diversity (both genetic and exposure-history) was limited by the small number of donors.

Material: PBMCs. This chain links TRBV16 with TRBJ2-7; 8 bases align to TRBD2. This TCR derives from a woman in her thirties or forties in good health. Some clones in this sample may be carry-over from other donors' samples. The CDR3 region is CASSQSPGLVFEQYF. The CDR3 nucleotides read TGTGCCAGCAGCCAATCGCCGGGACTAGTCTTCGAGCAGTACTTC.